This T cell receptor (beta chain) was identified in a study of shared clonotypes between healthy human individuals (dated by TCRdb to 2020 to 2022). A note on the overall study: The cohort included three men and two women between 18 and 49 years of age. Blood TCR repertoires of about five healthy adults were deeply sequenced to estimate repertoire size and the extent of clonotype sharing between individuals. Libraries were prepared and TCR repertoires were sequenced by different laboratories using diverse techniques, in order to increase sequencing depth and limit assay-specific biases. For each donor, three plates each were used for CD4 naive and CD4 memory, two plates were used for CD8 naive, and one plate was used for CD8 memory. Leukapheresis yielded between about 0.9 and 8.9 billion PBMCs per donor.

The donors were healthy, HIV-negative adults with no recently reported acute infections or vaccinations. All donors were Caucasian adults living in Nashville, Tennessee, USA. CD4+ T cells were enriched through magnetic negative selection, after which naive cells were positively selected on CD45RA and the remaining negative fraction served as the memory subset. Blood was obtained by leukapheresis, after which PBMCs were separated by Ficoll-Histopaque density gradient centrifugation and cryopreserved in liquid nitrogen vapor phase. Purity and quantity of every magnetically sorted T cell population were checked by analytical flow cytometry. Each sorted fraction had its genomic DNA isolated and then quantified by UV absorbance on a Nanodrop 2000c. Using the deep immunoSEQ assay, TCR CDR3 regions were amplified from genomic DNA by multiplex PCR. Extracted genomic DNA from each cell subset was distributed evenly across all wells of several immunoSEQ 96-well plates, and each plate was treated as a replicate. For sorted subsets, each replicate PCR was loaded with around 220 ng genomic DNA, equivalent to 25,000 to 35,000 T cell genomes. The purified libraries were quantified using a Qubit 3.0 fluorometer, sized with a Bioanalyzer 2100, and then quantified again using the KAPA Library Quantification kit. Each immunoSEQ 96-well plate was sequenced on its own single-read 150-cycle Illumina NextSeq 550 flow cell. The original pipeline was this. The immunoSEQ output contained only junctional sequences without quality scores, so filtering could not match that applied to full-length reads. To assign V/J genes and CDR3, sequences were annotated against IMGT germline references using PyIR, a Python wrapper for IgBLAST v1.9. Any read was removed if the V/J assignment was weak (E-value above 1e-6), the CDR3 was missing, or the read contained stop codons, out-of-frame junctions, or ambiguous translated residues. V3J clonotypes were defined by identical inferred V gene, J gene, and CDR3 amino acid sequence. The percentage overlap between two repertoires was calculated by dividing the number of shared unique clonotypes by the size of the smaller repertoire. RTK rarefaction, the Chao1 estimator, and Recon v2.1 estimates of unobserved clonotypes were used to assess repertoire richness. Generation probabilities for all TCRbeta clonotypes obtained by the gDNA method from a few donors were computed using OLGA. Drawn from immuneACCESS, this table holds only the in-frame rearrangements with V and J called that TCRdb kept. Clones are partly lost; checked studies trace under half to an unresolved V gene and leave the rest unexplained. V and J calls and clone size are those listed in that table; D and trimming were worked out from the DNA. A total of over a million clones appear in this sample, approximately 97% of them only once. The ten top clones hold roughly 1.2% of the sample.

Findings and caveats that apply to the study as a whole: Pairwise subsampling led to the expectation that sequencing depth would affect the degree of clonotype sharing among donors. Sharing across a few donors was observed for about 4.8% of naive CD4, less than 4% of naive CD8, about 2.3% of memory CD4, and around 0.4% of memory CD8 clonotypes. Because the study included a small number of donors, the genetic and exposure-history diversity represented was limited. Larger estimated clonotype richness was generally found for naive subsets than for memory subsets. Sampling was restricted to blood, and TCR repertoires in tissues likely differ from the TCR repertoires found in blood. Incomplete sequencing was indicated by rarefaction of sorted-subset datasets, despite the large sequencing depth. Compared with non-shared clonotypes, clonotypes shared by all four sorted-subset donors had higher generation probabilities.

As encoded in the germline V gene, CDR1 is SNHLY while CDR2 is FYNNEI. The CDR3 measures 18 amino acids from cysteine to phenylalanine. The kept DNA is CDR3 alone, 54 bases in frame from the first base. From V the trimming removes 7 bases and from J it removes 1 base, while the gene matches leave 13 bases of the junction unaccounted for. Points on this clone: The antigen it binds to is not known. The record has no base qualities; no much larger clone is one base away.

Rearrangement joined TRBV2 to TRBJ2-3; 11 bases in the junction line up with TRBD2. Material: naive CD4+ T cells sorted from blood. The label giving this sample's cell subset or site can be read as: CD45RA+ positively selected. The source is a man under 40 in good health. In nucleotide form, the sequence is TGTGCCAGCATTCGCCCGCCAACGGGACTAGCGGGCACAGATACGCAGTATTTT. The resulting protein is CASIRPPTGLAGTDTQYF.